These 16 T cell receptor delta chains were sequenced from one sample in a study of γδ T cells in repeated Plasmodium falciparum infection. Vgamma9/Vdelta2+ and Vdelta2-negative gammadelta T cells were flow-sorted from PBMC for bulk sequencing. TCRdb redid clone calling on the multiplex PCR reads using CATT. This table holds tens of thousands of delta-chain clones, around 1.5% found once. Input material: gamma-delta T cells from blood. The origin of the receptors is a pool of human donors (malaria-infected and uninfected, not separated).

This clone has just a few counts. A far larger clone differs by one base, so this is likely a read error. V usage is TRDV1 and J usage is TRDJ1; D may match TRDD2 or TRDD3 (5 bases each). The J gene, missing from TCRdb, was assigned here through DNA to germline matching. Germline loops: CDR1 TSWWSYY, CDR2 QGS. The CDR3 is 19 amino acids. CDR3: CALGASPRSGGALTDKLIF. DNA of the CDR3: TGCGCTCTTGGGGCTAGTCCTAGGAGTGGCGGGGCTCTCACCGATAAACTCATCTTT.

The table lists this clone with many counts. For this DNA, TCRdb reports the protein of a much larger clone, which diverges at residue 11, most likely from a read error; the protein presented here is translated directly from the DNA. The chain employs TRDV2 and TRDJ1; 8 nucleotides agree with TRDD3. CDR3 length: 17 amino acids. J lost 6 bases, V lost 2 bases, and 16 bases had no gene match. CDR1 is GEAIGNYY and CDR2 is EKD in the germline V gene. The CDR3 DNA reads as TGTGCCTGTGACAGGCTTCTTTACTGGGGGCACAACCATAAACTCATCTTT. Translated, it gives CACDRLLYWGHNHKLIF.

This clone was seen repeatedly, ten times or more. A read error likely explains this, since a far larger clone differs by one base. Within the sample, other DNA sequences also encode this same CDR3. The V and J genes are TRDV1 and TRDJ1; D call uncertain. TCRdb lists no J gene, so it was determined here by aligning the DNA to germline. Trimming removed 0 bases from V and 4 bases from J, with 18 bases in between. From germline, CDR1 is TSWWSYY and CDR2 QGS. The CDR3 is made up of 17 amino acids. DNA of the CDR3: TGTGCTCTTGGGGAACTAACTCCCGTTCCCGTGGGCGATAAACTCATCTTT. Translating gives CALGELTPVPVGDKLIF.

A remark on this clone: TCRdb's entry gives the protein of a much larger clone, which mismatches this DNA's translation at residue 4, likely from a read error; the protein reported here is translated from the DNA. This chain connects TRDV2 to TRDJ1; 13 bases fit TRDD3. TCRdb leaves out the J gene; it was filled in here by matching the DNA to germline. This CDR3 region has 21 residues. Losses at the gene ends were 6 bases for V and 0 bases for J; bases not matched to a gene: 21. Germline CDR1 reads GEAIGNYY; CDR2 reads EKD. The CDR3 spells CACNIKNWGIRPSVYTDKLIF. CDR3 nucleotide sequence: TGTGCCTGTAACATCAAGAACTGGGGGATACGCCCCTCCGTTTACACCGATAAACTCATCTTT.

A note on this clone: This DNA's translation differs at residue 12 from TCRdb's protein, which comes from a much larger clone; a read error is likely, and the protein shown is translated from the DNA. The chain uses TRDV2 and TRDJ3, with 7 bases fitting TRDD3. No J gene is reported in TCRdb; it was inferred here by comparing the DNA with germline. The CDR3 length is 23 residues. V shed 0 bases, J shed 0 bases, and the junction held 19 bases outside the gene matches. In germline, CDR1 is GEAIGNYY, CDR2 EKD. This CDR3 reads CACDTKGGGALALSSWDTRQMFF. The DNA for the CDR3 is TGTGCCTGTGACACCAAAGGTGGGGGAGCCCTTGCCCTCAGCTCCTGGGACACCCGACAGATGTTTTTC.

Concerning this clone: This is likely an artifact of a read error, given a far larger clone one base away. Different DNA sequences within this sample yield the same CDR3. The chain joins TRDV3 to TRDJ1, with TRDD3 identical over 10 bases. CDR3 size: 21 residues. V lost 1 base and J lost 7; bases outside the gene matches: 30. Per germline, CDR1 TVYSNPD and CDR2 GDNSRS (reference sequence). CDR3 nucleotide sequence: TGTGCCTTTATGGCCCTACGATACACTGGGGGATCACCCTCACGAACCTCTAAACTCATCTTT. Protein product: CAFMALRYTGGSPSRTSKLIF.

This clone was counted a few times. A far larger clone is off by one base, so a read error is likely. Other DNA sequences of this sample code for an identical CDR3. The rearrangement links TRDV1 to TRDJ1, with 7 bases that match TRDD3. The J gene, absent from TCRdb, was called here by matching the DNA to germline. CDR1 is TSWWSYY, CDR2 QGS, per germline. This CDR3 region has 17 residues. In DNA, the CDR3 is TGTGCTCTTCGGGAACTGAACGTCTGGGGGTTCTACGATAAACTCATCTTT. Amino acid sequence: CALRELNVWGFYDKLIF.

With regard to this clone: With only one base between it and a far larger clone, this is likely a read error. The sample has other DNA sequences that encode this CDR3 too. The CDR3 DNA is TGTGCTCTTGGGGAGACTGTCCTGCCTTCCGCGATGGGAATACGCGCTAACACCGATAAACTCATCTTT. Its translation: CALGETVLPSAMGIRANTDKLIF. The chain joins TRDV1 to TRDJ1; weak D call: TRDD2 (6 bases). This CDR3 is built from 23 residues. The germline V gene encodes CDR1 TSWWSYY and CDR2 QGS. V was cut by 3 bases and J by 0 bases, with 35 bases left in between.

Comment on this clone: Only one base separates this from a far larger clonotype, so it likely reflects a read error. The same CDR3 can be traced to other DNA sequences in this sample. The CDR3 DNA sequence: TGTGCTCTTGGGGAATCCGCAAACTTGCGCGGGGGATATCTACGGTACACCGATAAACTCATCTTT. It encodes CALGESANLRGGYLRYTDKLIF. The rearrangement joins TRDV1 to TRDJ1, with 8 bases that match TRDD3. Because TCRdb records no J gene, it was assigned here through a match of the DNA to germline. The germline V gene has CDR1 TSWWSYY and CDR2 QGS. There are 22 residues in the CDR3. Trimming cost V 2 bases and J 0 bases; bases outside gene matches: 23.

This clone showed up just a few times. The TCRdb record carries a much larger clone's protein, which differs from this DNA's translation at residue 13; a read error is the likely cause, and the protein listed here is the DNA translation. V usage is TRDV1 and J usage is TRDJ1; TRDD3 might be the D (6 bases). The CDR3 is made up of 19 amino acids. The ends were cut back, 7 bases at V and 8 bases at J, with 35 bases in the middle. Germline values: CDR1 TSWWSYY, CDR2 QGS. In DNA, the CDR3 is TGTGCTCTTGTGGAGCTGCCGAGGCTGGGGTTACTAGACTACCTGAAACTCATCTTT. As protein: CALVELPRLGLLDYLKLIF.

This clone was seen ten or more times. TCRdb's entry gives the protein of a much larger clone, which mismatches this DNA's translation at residue 5, likely from a read error; the protein reported here is translated from the DNA. The gene calls are TRDV2 and TRDJ1, with 8 bases lining up with TRDD3. V lost 3 bases, J lost 4 bases, and 6 bases stayed unmatched. This CDR3 is built from 14 residues. CDR1 and CDR2 (germline): GEAIGNYY, EKD. CDR3 region: CACDAGIRYDKLIF. DNA for the CDR3: TGTGCCTGTGACGCCGGGATACGCTACGATAAACTCATCTTT.

In this sample, this clone turned up many times. The mismatch at residue 16 between this DNA's translation and the TCRdb protein of a much larger clone likely reflects a read error; the protein shown is translated from the DNA. CDR3 DNA sequence: TGTGCCTGTGACACCCTGCCTCCTGGGGGATACGGAAGCACCGATAGACTCATCTTT. Amino acid sequence: CACDTLPPGGYGSTDRLIF. This chain joins TRDV2 and TRDJ1, with 12 bases lining up with TRDD3. This CDR3 contains 19 residues. Germline CDR1 and CDR2: GEAIGNYY and EKD.

This clone was recorded at least ten times. TCRdb pairs this DNA with a much larger clone's protein that differs at residue 20, likely a read error; the protein shown was translated from the DNA. The V gene reported is TRDV1; the J gene is uncalled; the table's D call, TRDD3, has no DNA check behind it. The V gene's germline CDR1 is TSWWSYY and CDR2 QGS. The CDR3 has 21 amino acids. The CDR3 sequence is CALGESLSYGPLWGRFDKLTF. The CDR3 nucleotides are TGTGCTCTTGGGGAATCACTGTCCTACGGGCCCCTCTGGGGGAGATTCGATAAACTCACCTTT.

This clone was counted only a few times. TCRdb assigns this DNA the protein of a much larger clone, which departs from its translation at residue 6; this likely reflects a read error, and the protein shown comes from translating the DNA. The CDR3 DNA reads as TGTGCTTATAGTCGGAGCCCGGGATATAAACTCATCTTT. It encodes CAYSRSPGYKLIF. J is TRDJ1 and V is TRAV38-2/DV8; D may be TRDD3 (5 bases). Here the J gene was assigned by germline matching of the DNA, as TCRdb has none. CDR3 length equals 13 residues. CDR1 TSESDYY and CDR2 QEAYKQQN come from the germline V gene. The V and J ends lost 5 bases and 6 bases respectively, with 14 bases between them.

In this sample, this clone turned up many times. The V call is TRDV2, the J call TRDJ1, with TRDD3 as a possible D gene (5 bases). V lost 0 bases to trimming and J lost 10 bases, with 23 bases between them. The CDR3 contains 16 residues. Germline-derived CDR1 and CDR2 are GEAIGNYY and EKD. CDR3 amino acids: CACDTWVIQGNSVLIF. CDR3 coding DNA: TGTGCCTGTGACACCTGGGTGATACAGGGGAACTCGGTACTCATCTTT.

A few counts support this clone. This likely stems from a read error, as it lies one base from a far larger clone. Other nucleotide sequences in the sample specify the same CDR3. The chain carries TRDV1 and TRDJ1, with 9 nucleotides matching TRDD3. Germline V gene lookup returns CDR1 TSWWSYY and CDR2 QGS. The CDR3 spans 21 residues. Here the CDR3 DNA reads TGTGCTCTTGGGGAAAACGAGGGCCCACTGGGGGAAACCCTCTACACCGATAAGCTCATCTTT. The encoded protein is CALGENEGPLGETLYTDKLIF.